This T cell receptor (beta chain) was observed in a study of blood T cell repertoires in COVID-19 (dated by TCRdb to about 2020). Looking at the study overall: Collaborator samples came from the United States, Italy and Spain and covered acute and convalescent phases of COVID-19. The prospective study material was composed of cDNA or gDNA derived from T cells, B-cell-depleted T cells, or PBMCs. The dataset comprised deeply sampled blood TCRbeta repertoires from subjects exposed to, actively infected with, or recovered from COVID-19. The repertoires were released in a freely available public database meant as a resource for research on the immune response to SARS-CoV-2. Samples came from the ongoing ImmuneRACE study (first 160 participants) plus 1,254 subjects from 6 global collaborators. Sample metadata almost always included a de-identified subject ID, COVID-19 status, age in years and sex. Where available, HLA class I and class II types were taken from metadata supplied by the sample provider and were not determined by assay-based typing.

Points on this clone: The antigen it recognizes is unknown. No base quality values were provided; no much bigger clone lies one nucleotide off.

Overall study outcomes, separate from this receptor: The quantity of clinical and demographic metadata differed by source and by participant and was supplied without curation.

Collaborating institutions collected whole blood in K2EDTA tubes following their own protocols. Collaborator samples were shipped for TCRbeta analysis as frozen whole blood, isolated PBMCs, or DNA extracted from either sample type. The germline V gene encodes CDR1 SGHNT and CDR2 YYREEE (reference sequence). Trimming removed 2 bases from V and 1 base from J, leaving 12 bases between the germline ends. The CDR3 runs 15 amino acids, cysteine and phenylalanine included. Of the read, only the CDR3 DNA is kept; its 45 bases are in frame from base 1. TCRbeta CDR3 regions were amplified from genomic DNA by means of the immunoSEQ Assay, a bias-controlled multiplex PCR. From the authors' description of their analysis: The number of nucleated cells in each sample was estimated from the amplification of reference gene primers within the assay. To quantify the absolute abundance of each unique TCRbeta CDR3 rearrangement, sequence reads were collapsed and filtered. For each sample, productive Simpson clonality was calculated by taking the square root of Simpson's diversity index across productive rearrangements. This is the immuneACCESS table as TCRdb keeps it, with only in-frame sequences that have V and J called. A part of the clones is gone; compared with another copy, unresolved V genes explain less than half, and the rest is unexplained. That table furnishes V, J and clone size, whereas the DNA furnished D and trimming. The sample has 80,000 to 90,000 clones on record, around 88% of them singletons. Of the sample, approximately 5.1% is held by the ten largest clones.

This TCR came from a man between 60 and 75 years old with acute or convalescent COVID-19. The sample comprised peripheral blood. The chain is made from TRBV5-4 and TRBJ2-5; the D gene is perhaps TRBD1, on 6 matching bases. The CDR3: CASSLDRTSQETQYF. The nucleotides read TGTGCCAGCAGCTTAGACAGGACATCCCAAGAGACCCAGTACTTC.